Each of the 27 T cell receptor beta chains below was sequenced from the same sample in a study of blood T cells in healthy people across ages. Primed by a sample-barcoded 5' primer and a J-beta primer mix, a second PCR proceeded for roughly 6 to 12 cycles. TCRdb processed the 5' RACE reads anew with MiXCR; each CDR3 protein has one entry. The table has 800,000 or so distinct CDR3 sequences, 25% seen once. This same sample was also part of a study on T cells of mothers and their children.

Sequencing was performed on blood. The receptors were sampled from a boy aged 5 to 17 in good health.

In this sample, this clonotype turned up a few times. CDR3 in DNA: TGCGCCAGCAGCTTGGCCGTGTCCACCGGGGAGCTGTTTTTT. It specifies CASSLAVSTGELFF. The chain is built from TRBV5-1 and TRBJ2-2; D call uncertain. V lost 0 bases to trimming and J lost 4 bases, with 7 bases between them. The CDR3 runs 14 residues. The germline gives CDR1 SGHRS, CDR2 YFSETQ.

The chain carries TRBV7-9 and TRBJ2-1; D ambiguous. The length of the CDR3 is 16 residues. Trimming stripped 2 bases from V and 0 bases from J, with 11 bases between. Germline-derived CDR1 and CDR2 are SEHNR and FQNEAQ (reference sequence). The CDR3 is CASSLTPGNSYNEQFF. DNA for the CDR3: TGTGCCAGCAGCTTAACCCCCGGAAACTCCTACAATGAGCAGTTCTTC.

The CDR3 nucleotides read TGTGCCAGCACTCAGGCACCAGGGAGAAGCACAGATACGCAGTATTTT. This translates into CASTQAPGRSTDTQYF. The chain has TRBV6-2 or TRBV6-3 and TRBJ2-3, with D perhaps TRBD1 or TRBD2 (5 bases each). The CDR3 length is 16 residues. Between the trimmed V and J ends, which lost 7 bases and 0 bases, there was a span of 17 bases. In germline, CDR1 is MNHEY, CDR2 SVGEGT.

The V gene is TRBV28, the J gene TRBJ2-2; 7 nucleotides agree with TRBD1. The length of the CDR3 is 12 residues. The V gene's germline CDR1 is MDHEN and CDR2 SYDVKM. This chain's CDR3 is CANRGSTGELFF. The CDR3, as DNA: TGTGCAAACAGGGGTAGTACCGGGGAGCTGTTTTTT.

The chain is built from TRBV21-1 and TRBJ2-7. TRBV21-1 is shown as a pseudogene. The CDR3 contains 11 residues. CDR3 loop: CASSTVYEQYF. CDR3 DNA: TGTGCCAGCAGCACTGTCTACGAGCAGTACTTC.

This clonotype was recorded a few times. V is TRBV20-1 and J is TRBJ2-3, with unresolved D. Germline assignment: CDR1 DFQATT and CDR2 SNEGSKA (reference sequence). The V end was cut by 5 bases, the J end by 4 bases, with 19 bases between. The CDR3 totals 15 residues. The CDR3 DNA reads TGCAGTGCTCCGGCCCAAAGAACCGTGGCAGATACGCAGTATTTT. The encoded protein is CSAPAQRTVADTQYF.

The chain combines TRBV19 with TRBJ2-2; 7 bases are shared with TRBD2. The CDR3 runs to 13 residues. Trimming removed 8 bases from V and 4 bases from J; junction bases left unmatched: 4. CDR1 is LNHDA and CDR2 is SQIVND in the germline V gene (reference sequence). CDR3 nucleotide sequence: TGTGCCAGTGAAGGGGAGGGCACCGGGGAGCTGTTTTTT. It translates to CASEGEGTGELFF.

The chain's CDR3 is CASSQGLVGSSGNQPQHF. The CDR3 DNA sequence: TGCGCCAGCAGCCAAGGTCTAGTAGGCAGCTCCGGCAATCAGCCCCAGCATTTT. The gene calls are TRBV4-1 and TRBJ1-5, with D hard to call. The length of the CDR3 is 18 residues. Trimming removed 1 base from V and 2 bases from J, with 18 bases in between. Germline loops: CDR1 MGHRA, CDR2 YSYEKL.

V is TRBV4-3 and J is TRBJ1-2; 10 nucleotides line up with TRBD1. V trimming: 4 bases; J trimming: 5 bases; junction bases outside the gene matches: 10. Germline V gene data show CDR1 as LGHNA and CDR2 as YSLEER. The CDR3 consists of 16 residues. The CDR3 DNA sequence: TGCGCCAGCAGCCCAGACAGGGGGCGAATAACATATGGCTACACCTTC. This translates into CASSPDRGRITYGYTF.

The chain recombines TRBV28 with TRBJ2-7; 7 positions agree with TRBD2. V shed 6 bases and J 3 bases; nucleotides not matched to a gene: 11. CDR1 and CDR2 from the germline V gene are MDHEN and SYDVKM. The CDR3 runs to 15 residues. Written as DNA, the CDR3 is TGTGCCAGCAGGACGCCTGCAGCGGGGCTCTACGAGCAGTACTTC. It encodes CASRTPAAGLYEQYF.

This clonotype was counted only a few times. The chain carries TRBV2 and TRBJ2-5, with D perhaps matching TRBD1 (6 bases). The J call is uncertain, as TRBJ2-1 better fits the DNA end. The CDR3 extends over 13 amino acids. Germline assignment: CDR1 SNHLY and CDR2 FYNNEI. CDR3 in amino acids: CASSTGQDNEQFF. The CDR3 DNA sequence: TGTGCCAGCAGCACGGGACAAGACAATGAGCAGTTCTTC.

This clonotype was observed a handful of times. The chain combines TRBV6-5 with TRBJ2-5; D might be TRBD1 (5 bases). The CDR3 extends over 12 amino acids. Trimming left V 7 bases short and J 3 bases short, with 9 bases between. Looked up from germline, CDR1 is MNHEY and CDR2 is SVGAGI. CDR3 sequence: CASTGNEETQYF. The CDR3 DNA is TGTGCCAGCACAGGGAACGAAGAGACCCAGTACTTC.

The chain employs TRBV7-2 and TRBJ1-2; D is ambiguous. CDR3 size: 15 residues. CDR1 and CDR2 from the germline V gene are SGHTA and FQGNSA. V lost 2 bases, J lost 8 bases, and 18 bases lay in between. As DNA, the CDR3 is TGTGCCAGCAGCTTAAAGGGATCTCAGGCGGGGGGCTACACCTTC. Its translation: CASSLKGSQAGGYTF.

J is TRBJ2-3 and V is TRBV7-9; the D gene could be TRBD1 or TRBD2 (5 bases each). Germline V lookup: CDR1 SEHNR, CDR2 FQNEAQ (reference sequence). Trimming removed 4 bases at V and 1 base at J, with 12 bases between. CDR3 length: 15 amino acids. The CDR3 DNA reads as TGTGCCAGCAGCTACGCCCGGGGCGGCACAGATACGCAGTATTTT. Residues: CASSYARGGTDTQYF.

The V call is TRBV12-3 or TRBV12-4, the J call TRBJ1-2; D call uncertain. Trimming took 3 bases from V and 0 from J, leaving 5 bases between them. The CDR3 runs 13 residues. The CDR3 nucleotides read TGTGCCAGCAGTTTTGCGGCTAACTATGGCTACACCTTC. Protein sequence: CASSFAANYGYTF.

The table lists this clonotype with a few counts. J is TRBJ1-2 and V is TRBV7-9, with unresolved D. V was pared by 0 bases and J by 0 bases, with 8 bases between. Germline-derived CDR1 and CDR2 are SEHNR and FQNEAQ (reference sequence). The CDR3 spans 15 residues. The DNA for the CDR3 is TGTGCCAGCAGCTTAGCAGCCCTAGCTAACTATGGCTACACCTTC. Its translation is CASSLAALANYGYTF.

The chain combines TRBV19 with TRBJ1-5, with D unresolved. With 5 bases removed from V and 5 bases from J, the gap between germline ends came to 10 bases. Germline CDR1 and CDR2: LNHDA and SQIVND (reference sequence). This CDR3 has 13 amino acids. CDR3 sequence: CASSARTDQPQHF. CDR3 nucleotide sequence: TGTGCCAGTAGTGCTAGGACTGATCAGCCCCAGCATTTT.

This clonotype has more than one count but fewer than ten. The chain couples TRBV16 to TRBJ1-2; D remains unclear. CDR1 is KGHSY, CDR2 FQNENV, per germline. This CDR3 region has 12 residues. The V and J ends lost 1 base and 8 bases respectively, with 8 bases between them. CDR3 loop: CASSQFKDGYTF. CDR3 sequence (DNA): TGTGCCAGCAGCCAATTTAAGGACGGCTACACCTTC.

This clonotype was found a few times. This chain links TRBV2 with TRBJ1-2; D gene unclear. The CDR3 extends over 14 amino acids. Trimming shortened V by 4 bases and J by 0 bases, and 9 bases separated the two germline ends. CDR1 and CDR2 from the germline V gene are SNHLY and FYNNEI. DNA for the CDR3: TGTGCCAGCAGTGTCGAAGGGACTAACTATGGCTACACCTTC. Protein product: CASSVEGTNYGYTF.

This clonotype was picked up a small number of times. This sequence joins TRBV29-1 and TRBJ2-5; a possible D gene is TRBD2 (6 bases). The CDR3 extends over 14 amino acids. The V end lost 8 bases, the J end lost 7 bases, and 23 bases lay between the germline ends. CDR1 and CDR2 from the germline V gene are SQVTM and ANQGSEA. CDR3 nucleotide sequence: TGCAGCTCCCTCCTAGCGAATAGCGAGGGGACCCAGTACTTC. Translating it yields CSSLLANSEGTQYF.

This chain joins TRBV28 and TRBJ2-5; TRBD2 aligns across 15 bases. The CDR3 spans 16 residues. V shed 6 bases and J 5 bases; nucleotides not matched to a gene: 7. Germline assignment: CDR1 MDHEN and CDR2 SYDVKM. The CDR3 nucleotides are TGTGCCAGCAGACAAGGACTAGCGGGAGGGAGGGAGACCCAGTACTTC. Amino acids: CASRQGLAGGRETQYF.

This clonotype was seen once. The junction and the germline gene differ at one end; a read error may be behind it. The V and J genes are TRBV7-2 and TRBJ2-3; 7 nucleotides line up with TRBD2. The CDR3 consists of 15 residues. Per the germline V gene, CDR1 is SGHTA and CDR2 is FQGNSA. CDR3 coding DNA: TGTGCCAGCAGCTTCTACGGGAGGCCCACAGATGCGCAGTATTTT. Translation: CASSFYGRPTDAQYF.

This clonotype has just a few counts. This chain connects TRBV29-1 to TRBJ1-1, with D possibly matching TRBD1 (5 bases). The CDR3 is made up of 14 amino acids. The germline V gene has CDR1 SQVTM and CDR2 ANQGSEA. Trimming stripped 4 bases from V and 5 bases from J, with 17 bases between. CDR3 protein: CSVAKDISMTEAFF. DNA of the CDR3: TGCAGCGTTGCGAAGGACATTAGTATGACTGAAGCTTTCTTT.

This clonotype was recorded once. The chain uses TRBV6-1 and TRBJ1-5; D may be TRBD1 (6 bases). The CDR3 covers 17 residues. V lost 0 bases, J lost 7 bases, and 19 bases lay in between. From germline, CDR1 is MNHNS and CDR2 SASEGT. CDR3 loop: CASSEAPAGAPSQPQHF. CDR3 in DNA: TGTGCCAGCAGTGAAGCGCCCGCAGGGGCACCGAGCCAGCCCCAGCATTTT.

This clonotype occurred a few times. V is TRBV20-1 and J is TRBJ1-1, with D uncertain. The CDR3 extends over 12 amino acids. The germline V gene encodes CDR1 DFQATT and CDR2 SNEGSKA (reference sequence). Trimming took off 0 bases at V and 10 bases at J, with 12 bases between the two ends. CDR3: CSARETGGGAFF. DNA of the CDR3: TGCAGTGCTAGAGAGACGGGCGGCGGAGCTTTCTTT.

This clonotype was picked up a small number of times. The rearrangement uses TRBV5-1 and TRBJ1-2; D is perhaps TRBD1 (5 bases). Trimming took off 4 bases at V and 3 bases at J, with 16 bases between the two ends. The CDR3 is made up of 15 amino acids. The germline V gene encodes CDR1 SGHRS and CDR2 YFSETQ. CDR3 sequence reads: CASSRDSWGDYGYTF. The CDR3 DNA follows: TGCGCCAGCAGCCGCGATAGCTGGGGGGACTATGGCTACACCTTC. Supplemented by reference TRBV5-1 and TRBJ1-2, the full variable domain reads KAGVTQTPRYLIKTRGQQVTLSCSPISGHRSVSWYQQTPGQGLQFLFEYFSETQRNKGNFPGRFSGRQFSNSRSEMNVSTLELGDSALYLCASSRDSWGDYGYTFGSGTRLTVV.

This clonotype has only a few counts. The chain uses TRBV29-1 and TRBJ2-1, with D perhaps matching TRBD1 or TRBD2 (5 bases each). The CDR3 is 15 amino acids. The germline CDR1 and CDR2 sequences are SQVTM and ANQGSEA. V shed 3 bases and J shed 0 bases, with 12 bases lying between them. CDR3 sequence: CSVDGTESSYNEQFF. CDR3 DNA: TGCAGCGTTGACGGGACGGAGAGCTCCTACAATGAGCAGTTCTTC.